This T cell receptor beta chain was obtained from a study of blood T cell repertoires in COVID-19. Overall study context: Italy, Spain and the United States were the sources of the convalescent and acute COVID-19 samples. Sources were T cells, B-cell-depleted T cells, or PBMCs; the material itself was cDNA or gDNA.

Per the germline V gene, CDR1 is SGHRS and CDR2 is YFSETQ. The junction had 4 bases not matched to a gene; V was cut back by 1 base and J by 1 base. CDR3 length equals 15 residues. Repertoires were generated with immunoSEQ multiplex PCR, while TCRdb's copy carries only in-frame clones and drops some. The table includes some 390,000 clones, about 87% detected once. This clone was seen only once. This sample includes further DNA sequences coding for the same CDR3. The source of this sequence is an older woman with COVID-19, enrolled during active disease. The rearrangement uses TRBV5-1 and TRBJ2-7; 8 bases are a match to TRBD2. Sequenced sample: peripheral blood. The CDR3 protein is CASSLRIAGSYEQYF. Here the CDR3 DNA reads TGCGCCAGCAGCTTGAGGATAGCGGGATCCTACGAGCAGTACTTC.